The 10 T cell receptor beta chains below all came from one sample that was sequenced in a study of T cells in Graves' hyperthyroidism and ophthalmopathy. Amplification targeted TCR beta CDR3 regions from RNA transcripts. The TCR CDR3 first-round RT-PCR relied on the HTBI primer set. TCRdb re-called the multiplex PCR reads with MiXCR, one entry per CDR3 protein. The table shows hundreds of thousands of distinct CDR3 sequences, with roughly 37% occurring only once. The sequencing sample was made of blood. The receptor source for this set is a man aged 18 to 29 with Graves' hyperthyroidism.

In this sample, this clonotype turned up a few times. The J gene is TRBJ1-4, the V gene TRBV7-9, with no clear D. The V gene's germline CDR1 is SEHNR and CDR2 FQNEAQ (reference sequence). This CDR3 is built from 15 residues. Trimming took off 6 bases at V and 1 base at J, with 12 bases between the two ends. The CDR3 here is CASSPGKETNEKLFF. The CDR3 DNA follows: TGTGCCAGCAGTCCCGGGAAGGAAACTAATGAAAAACTGTTTTTT.

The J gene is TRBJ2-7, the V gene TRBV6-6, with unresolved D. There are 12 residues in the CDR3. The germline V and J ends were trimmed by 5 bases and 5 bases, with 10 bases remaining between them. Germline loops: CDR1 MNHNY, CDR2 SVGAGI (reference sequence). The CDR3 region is CASSHGAHEQYF. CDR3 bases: TGTGCCAGCAGTCACGGAGCCCACGAGCAGTACTTC.

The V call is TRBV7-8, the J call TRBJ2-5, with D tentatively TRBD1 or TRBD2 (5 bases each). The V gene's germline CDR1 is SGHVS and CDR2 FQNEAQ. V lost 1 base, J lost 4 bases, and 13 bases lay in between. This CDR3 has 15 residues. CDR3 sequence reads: CASSLDSGQGETQYF. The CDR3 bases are TGTGCCAGCAGCTTAGATTCGGGGCAAGGAGAGACCCAGTACTTC. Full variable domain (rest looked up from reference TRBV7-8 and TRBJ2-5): GAGVSQSPRYKVAKRGQDVALRCDPISGHVSLFWYQQALGQGPEFLTYFQNEAQLDKSGLPSDRFFAERPEGSVSTLKIQRTQQEDSAVYLCASSLDSGQGETQYFGPGTRLLVL.

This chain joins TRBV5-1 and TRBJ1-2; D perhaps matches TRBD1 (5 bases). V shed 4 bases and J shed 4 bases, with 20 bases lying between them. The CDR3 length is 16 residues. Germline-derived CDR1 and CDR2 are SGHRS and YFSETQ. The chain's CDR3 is CASSPVMGTGTYGYTF. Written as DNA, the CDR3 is TGCGCCAGCAGCCCAGTGATGGGGACGGGCACCTATGGCTACACCTTC.

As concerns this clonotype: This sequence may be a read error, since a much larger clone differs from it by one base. The CDR3 here is CASSDRLMNTEAFF. As DNA, the CDR3 is TGTGCCAGCAGTGACAGACTCATGAACACTGAAGCTTTCTTT. The rearrangement joins TRBV28 to TRBJ1-1, with D tentatively TRBD1 (5 bases). CDR1 and CDR2 from the germline V gene are MDHEN and SYDVKM. Trimming cost V 5 bases and J 0 bases, with 10 bases left between them. CDR3 length equals 14 residues.

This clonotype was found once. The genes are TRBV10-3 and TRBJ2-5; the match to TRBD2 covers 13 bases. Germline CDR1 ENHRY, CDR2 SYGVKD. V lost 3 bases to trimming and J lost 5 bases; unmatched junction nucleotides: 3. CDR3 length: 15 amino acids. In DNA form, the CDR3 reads TGTGCCATCAGTGATGGGACTAGCGGGATTGAGACCCAGTACTTC. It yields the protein CAISDGTSGIETQYF.

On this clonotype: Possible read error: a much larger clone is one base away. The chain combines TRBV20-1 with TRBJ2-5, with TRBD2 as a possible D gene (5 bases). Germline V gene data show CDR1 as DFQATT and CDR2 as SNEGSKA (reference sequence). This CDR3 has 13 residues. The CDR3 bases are TGCAGTACTAGGTCGACAATACATGGGACCCAGTACTTC. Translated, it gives CSTRSTIHGTQYF.

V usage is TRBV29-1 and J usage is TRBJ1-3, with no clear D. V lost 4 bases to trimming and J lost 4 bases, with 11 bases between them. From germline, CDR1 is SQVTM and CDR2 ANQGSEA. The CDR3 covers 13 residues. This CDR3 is CSVASQSGNTIYF. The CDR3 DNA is TGCAGCGTTGCATCCCAGTCGGGAAACACCATATATTTT.

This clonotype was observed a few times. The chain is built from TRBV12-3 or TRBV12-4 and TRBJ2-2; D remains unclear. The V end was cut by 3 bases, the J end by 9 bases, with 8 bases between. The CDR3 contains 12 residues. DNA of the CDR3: TGTGCCAGCAGTTTTTATCGGTGGGAGCTGTTTTTT. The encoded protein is CASSFYRWELFF.

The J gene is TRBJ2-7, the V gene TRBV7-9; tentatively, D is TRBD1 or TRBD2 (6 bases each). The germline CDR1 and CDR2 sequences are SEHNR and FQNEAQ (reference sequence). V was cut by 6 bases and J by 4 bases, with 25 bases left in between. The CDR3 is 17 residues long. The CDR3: CASRSHIATGGGYEQYF. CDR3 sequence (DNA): TGTGCCAGCAGGTCCCACATCGCCACCGGGGGCGGATACGAGCAGTACTTC.